The rows below give T cell receptor beta chains drawn from one sample of a study of early T cells in non-severe SARS-CoV-2 infection. TCRdb itself ran the 5' RACE reads through MiXCR, one entry per CDR3 protein. The repertoire consists of tens of thousands of distinct CDR3 sequences, with approximately 10% occurring once and the leading ten covering about 10%. Input material: whole blood. Source of these receptors: an adult who was a healthcare worker with PCR-confirmed SARS-CoV-2 infection or an uninfected control (not recorded which). Both conserved end residues are trimmed from each CDR3. Fields, in order: V gene, CDR3 protein.

v_gene: TRBV3-1; CDR3aa: ASSHRDRGDEQY
v_gene: TRBV20-1; CDR3aa: SVPPPGQATQY
v_gene: TRBV6-6; CDR3aa: ASSYFRDRDSEQY
v_gene: TRBV6-2/TRBV6-3; CDR3aa: ATRGPTALYGYT
v_gene: TRBV29-1; CDR3aa: SVGTGRVSEQY
v_gene: TRBV28; CDR3aa: ASSFLQGSNQPQH
v_gene: TRBV30; CDR3aa: AWSRLAGGRDTQY
v_gene: TRBV2; CDR3aa: ASSDLGQSYEQY
v_gene: TRBV30; CDR3aa: AWGYRLREQY
v_gene: TRBV30; CDR3aa: AWRQEKNSPLH
v_gene: TRBV29-1; CDR3aa: SVGLAKQETQY
v_gene: TRBV15; CDR3aa: ATSPGQGSSSGANVLT
v_gene: TRBV11-2; CDR3aa: ASSFASGSYEQY
v_gene: TRBV28; CDR3aa: ASSLSDRGPKGEQY
v_gene: TRBV29-1; CDR3aa: SGILAGGQDEQF
v_gene: TRBV7-9; CDR3aa: ASREINTEAF
v_gene: TRBV4-1; CDR3aa: ASSQNPPNTGELF
v_gene: TRBV18; CDR3aa: ASSTAWGGNTEAF
v_gene: TRBV29-1; CDR3aa: SGEPGLARGETQY
v_gene: TRBV12-3/TRBV12-4; CDR3aa: ASSLALTGNTGELF
v_gene: TRBV7-7; CDR3aa: ASSLGGGPTDTQY
v_gene: TRBV7-2; CDR3aa: ASSSQDRGTQY
v_gene: TRBV20-1; CDR3aa: SARAAGQGNNSPLH
v_gene: TRBV4-1; CDR3aa: ASSPQGGHEKLF
v_gene: TRBV12-3/TRBV12-4; CDR3aa: ASSLNFVGDTEAF
v_gene: TRBV28; CDR3aa: ASSFGAFNYGYT
v_gene: TRBV3-1; CDR3aa: ASSQDYRTDTQY
v_gene: TRBV9; CDR3aa: ASSVATVNPTDTQY
v_gene: TRBV12-3/TRBV12-4; CDR3aa: ASSNRERTGDGYT
v_gene: TRBV5-5; CDR3aa: ASSGGTGGNSNQPQH